Listed below are T cell receptor beta chains from one sample, sequenced in a study of T-cell memory formation after mild COVID-19. TCRdb analysed the 5' RACE reads with MiXCR anew, one entry per CDR3 protein. The data hold around 340,000 distinct CDR3 sequences, with 10% to 15% observed a single time. Source material: PBMCs or a T cell subset sorted from them (not recorded which). These receptors were taken from a man aged 18 to 30 who had mild COVID-19 (a few samples of this study predate the infection). Cell type and time point are not known. Both conserved end residues are part of each CDR3. A D gene is named only where the DNA matches it firmly. Expanded clones are given a class, and other clones once, few, many or no size at all.

TGTGCCAGCAGTTACTCGAACGGGAATTCACCCCTCCACTTT	CASSYSNGNSPLHF	TRBJ1-6	TRBV6-5	NA	NA
TGCAGCGTTGAACAAGACGGAGATACGCAGTATTTT	CSVEQDGDTQYF	TRBJ2-3	TRBV29-1	few	NA
TGTGCCAGCAGCATATCCGGGACAGGGACGGTTTATGAGCAGTTCTTC	CASSISGTGTVYEQFF	TRBJ2-1	TRBV7-9	NA	TRBD1
TGTGCCAGCACCCTGGCCAGACACACTGAAGCTTTCTTT	CASTLARHTEAFF	TRBJ1-1	TRBV6-1	few	NA
TGTGCCAGCCGCATCCGGCGAAACACTGAAGCTTTCTTT	CASRIRRNTEAFF	TRBJ1-1	TRBV6-2/TRBV6-3	NA	NA
TGCGCCAGCAGCCAAGAACTAGCGGGGGTTTACAATGAGCAGTTCTTC	CASSQELAGVYNEQFF	TRBJ2-1	TRBV4-3	NA	TRBD2
TGTGCCAGCAGCCAAGGAGTGAATACGCAGTATTTT	CASSQGVNTQYF	TRBJ2-3	TRBV3-1	many	NA
TGTGCCAGCAGCCCACTAGCGGGCTTCAATGAGCAGTTCTTC	CASSPLAGFNEQFF	TRBJ2-1	TRBV7-3	NA	TRBD2
TGTGCCAGCAGCTCTACCGGGACAGGGTTCTCCGGGGAGCTGTTTTTT	CASSSTGTGFSGELFF	TRBJ2-2	TRBV11-2	NA	TRBD1
TGCGCCAGCAGCCAAGATGCCTTCCCTACTACACCCAACTATGGCTACACCTTC	CASSQDAFPTTPNYGYTF	TRBJ1-2	TRBV4-3	NA	NA
TGTGCCAGCAGCGGAAGGACAGGGTGGGGCAATCAGCCCCAGCATTTT	CASSGRTGWGNQPQHF	TRBJ1-5	TRBV7-8	few	TRBD1
TGCAGTGCTCTCCTCCGTGGGACAGTATACAATGAGCAGTTCTTC	CSALLRGTVYNEQFF	TRBJ2-1	TRBV20-1	NA	TRBD1
TGTGCCAGCAGCCAAGGTCCGACAAGGGGGGGTCAGCCCCAGCATTTT	CASSQGPTRGGQPQHF	TRBJ1-5	TRBV3-1	NA	NA
TGCAGTGCTAGAGTTGCGGTGGGAGGCTACACCTTC	CSARVAVGGYTF	TRBJ1-2	TRBV20-1	NA	NA
TGTGCCATCAGTGGGGGGACCCAAGAGACCCAGTACTTC	CAISGGTQETQYF	TRBJ2-5	TRBV10-3	NA	NA
TGTGCCAGCAGTGAAGCCCCCTCCCCCGATTCACCCCTCCACTTT	CASSEAPSPDSPLHF	TRBJ1-6	TRBV2	few	NA
TGTGCCAGCCGACTGGCGGGGAACCAAGAGACCCAGTACTTC	CASRLAGNQETQYF	TRBJ2-5	TRBV6-5	few	NA
TGTGCCAGCAGCTATAACACAGATACGCAGTATTTT	CASSYNTDTQYF	TRBJ2-3	TRBV3-1	many	NA
TGTGCCAGCAGCCCGGGTCATGTCTACACCTTC	CASSPGHVYTF	TRBJ1-2	TRBV5-5	few	NA
TGTGCCAGCAGTGGCCGGACTAGCGGCGGCGACAATGAGCAGTTCTTC	CASSGRTSGGDNEQFF	TRBJ2-1	TRBV6-1	few	TRBD2
TGTGCCAGCAGTGCCTACACGACAGGGAGGAGGGGTGGCTACACCTTC	CASSAYTTGRRGGYTF	TRBJ1-2	TRBV6-5	NA	TRBD1
TGTGCCAGCAGTTTTCTCCGGGGTTCACCCCTCCACTTT	CASSFLRGSPLHF	TRBJ1-6	TRBV12-3/TRBV12-4	few	NA
TGCGCCAGCGGGGGAAGTAGCTCCTACAATGAGCAGTTCTTC	CASGGSSSYNEQFF	TRBJ2-1	TRBV5-1	many	NA
TGCAGCGCCAGGACCGTCCCGGATCAGCCCCAGCATTTT	CSARTVPDQPQHF	TRBJ1-5	TRBV29-1	few	NA
TGTGCCAGCACCATGGACTACGAGCAGTACTTC	CASTMDYEQYF	TRBJ2-7	TRBV6-2/TRBV6-3	many	NA
TGCGCCAGCAGCCAAGTCGGGACACTGGCGAACTATGGCTACACCTTC	CASSQVGTLANYGYTF	TRBJ1-2	TRBV4-1	NA	NA
TGTGCCAGCAGCTTGGAGTCCTATGGCTACACCTTC	CASSLESYGYTF	TRBJ1-2	TRBV5-4	NA	NA
TGTGCCAGCAGTTTATCTACAGGGGGTCCCTACGAGCAGTACTTC	CASSLSTGGPYEQYF	TRBJ2-7	TRBV27	NA	TRBD1
TGTGCCAGCAGTCGCCGACAGGGAGGCACTGAAGCTTTCTTT	CASSRRQGGTEAFF	TRBJ1-1	TRBV6-5	NA	TRBD1
TGTGCCAGCAGTCATAACGGGAGAAACACAGATACGCAGTATTTT	CASSHNGRNTDTQYF	TRBJ2-3	TRBV12-3/TRBV12-4	NA	NA
TGCAGCACGGGACAGGACAATGAGCAGTTCTTC	CSTGQDNEQFF	TRBJ2-1	TRBV29-1	many	TRBD1
TGCAGTGCTCGTTCAACAGGGGGCAGATGGAACACTGAAGCTTTCTTT	CSARSTGGRWNTEAFF	TRBJ1-1	TRBV20-1	NA	TRBD1
TGTGCCAGCAGTTTAGGCTCGGTCAATGAGCAGTTCTTC	CASSLGSVNEQFF	TRBJ2-1	TRBV12-3/TRBV12-4	NA	NA
TGTGCCAGCAACGAGGAGGGCAGACCTCATTATGGCTACACCTTC	CASNEEGRPHYGYTF	TRBJ1-2	TRBV6-2/TRBV6-3	NA	NA
TGTGCCACCATAGATTCCGGGACGATCCGTGGCTACACCTTC	CATIDSGTIRGYTF	TRBJ1-2	TRBV10-3	few	NA
TGCGCCAGCAGCTTGGCCACTATAGAGACCCAGTACTTC	CASSLATIETQYF	TRBJ2-5	TRBV5-1	few	NA